This record looks at one T cell receptor beta chain sequence and its context. The antigen is unknown. TCRdb's table, derived via immunoSEQ multiplex PCR, lists solely in-frame clones and lacks some. The sample comprises about 190,000 clones, roughly 92% of which are singletons, and 1% to 1.5% rests with the top ten. This sample was included in a study of T cell responses to AZD1222 COVID-19 vaccine. Regarding the study as a whole: Baseline seropositivity characterized only a handful of AZD1222 recipients. Among vaccine-associated CD4 TCRs, coverage spanned spike, with dominance at 160-218 and 743-854.

Here the sequenced sample was peripheral blood, taken on day 0 of AZD1222 vaccination. The origin of this receptor is an adult in good health.

The DNA of the CDR3 is TGTGCCAGCAGCCCCCAGGGGCCTGCGAACACCGGGGAGCTGTTTTTT. It specifies CASSPQGPANTGELFF. V is TRBV7-2 and J is TRBJ2-2, with D possibly being TRBD1 (6 bases). CDR1 and CDR2 from the germline V gene are SGHTA and FQGNSA. The CDR3 consists of 16 residues. Trimming removed 5 bases from V and 0 bases from J, with 13 bases in between.